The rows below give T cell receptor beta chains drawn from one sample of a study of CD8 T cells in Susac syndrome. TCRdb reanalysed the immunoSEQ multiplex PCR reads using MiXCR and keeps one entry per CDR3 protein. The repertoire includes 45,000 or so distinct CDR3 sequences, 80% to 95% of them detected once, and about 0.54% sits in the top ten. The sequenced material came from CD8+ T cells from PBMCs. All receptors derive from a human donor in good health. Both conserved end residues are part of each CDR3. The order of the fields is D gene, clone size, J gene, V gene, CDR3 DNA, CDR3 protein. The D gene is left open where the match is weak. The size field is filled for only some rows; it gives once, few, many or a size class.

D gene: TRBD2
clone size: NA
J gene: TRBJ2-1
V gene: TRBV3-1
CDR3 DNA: TGTGCCAGCAGCCCTACTAGCGGACCCTCCTACAATGAGCAGTTCTTC
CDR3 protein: CASSPTSGPSYNEQFF

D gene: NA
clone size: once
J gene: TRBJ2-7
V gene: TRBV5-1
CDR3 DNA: TGCGCCAGCAGCTTGGCCGGACTAACCTACGAGCAGTACTTC
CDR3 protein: CASSLAGLTYEQYF

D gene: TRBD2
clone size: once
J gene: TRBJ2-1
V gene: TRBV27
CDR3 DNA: TGTGCCAGCAGTTCTAGCGGGATTTACGATGAGCAGTTCTTC
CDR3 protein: CASSSSGIYDEQFF

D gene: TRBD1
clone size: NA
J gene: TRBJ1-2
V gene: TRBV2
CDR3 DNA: TGTGCCAGCAGTCCAACCCCCGGGACAGGGTATGGCTACACCTTC
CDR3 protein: CASSPTPGTGYGYTF

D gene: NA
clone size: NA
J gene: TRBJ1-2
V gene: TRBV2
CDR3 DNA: TGTGCCAGCAGTGTTGGGGTAGGGGACTATGGCTACACCTTC
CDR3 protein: CASSVGVGDYGYTF

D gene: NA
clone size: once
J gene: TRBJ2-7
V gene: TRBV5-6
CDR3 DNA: TGTGCCAGCAGCTTCGGGAGTCCCCCCTACGAGCAGTACTTC
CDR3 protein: CASSFGSPPYEQYF

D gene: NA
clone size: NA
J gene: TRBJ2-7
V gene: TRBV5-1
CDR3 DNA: TGCGCCAGCGAGATGGGCGTCCTCTACGAGCAGTACTTC
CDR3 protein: CASEMGVLYEQYF

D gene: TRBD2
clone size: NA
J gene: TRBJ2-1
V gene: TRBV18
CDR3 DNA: TGTGCCAGCTCACCGTCTCAGGCGGGAGGACAATACAATGAGCAGTTCTTC
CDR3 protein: CASSPSQAGGQYNEQFF

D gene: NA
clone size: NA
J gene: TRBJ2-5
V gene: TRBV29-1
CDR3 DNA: TGCAGCGTTGTAGGACGGCAGGGGGGAGAGACCCAGTACTTC
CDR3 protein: CSVVGRQGGETQYF

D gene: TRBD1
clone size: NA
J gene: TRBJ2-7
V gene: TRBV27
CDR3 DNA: TGTGCCAGCAGGCCGACAGGGGGGATCTACGAGCAGTACTTC
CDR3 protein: CASRPTGGIYEQYF

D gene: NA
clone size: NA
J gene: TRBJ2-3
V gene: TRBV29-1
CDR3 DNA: TGCAGCGTTGTGTTACTAGAGCAGTATTTT
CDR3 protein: CSVVLLEQYF

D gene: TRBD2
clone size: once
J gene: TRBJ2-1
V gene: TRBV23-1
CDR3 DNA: TGCGCCAGCAGTCAATTTACAGAATCAAGCGAGCGGGAGGGGAACAATGAGCAGTTCTTC
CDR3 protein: CASSQFTESSEREGNNEQFF

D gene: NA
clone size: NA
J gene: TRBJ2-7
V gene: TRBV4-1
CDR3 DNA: TGCGCCAGCAGCCAAGGACCCGTCCAGGAAGGAGTTAAGTACTTC
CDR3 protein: CASSQGPVQEGVKYF

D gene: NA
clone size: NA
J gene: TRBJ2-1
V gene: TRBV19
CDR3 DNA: TGTGCCAGTAGTGCTTTACTCAATGAGCAGTTCTTC
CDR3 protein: CASSALLNEQFF

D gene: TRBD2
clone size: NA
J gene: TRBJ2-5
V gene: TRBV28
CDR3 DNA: TGTGCCAGCACCCAAGGACTAGCGGGCACAGAGACCCAGTACTTC
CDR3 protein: CASTQGLAGTETQYF

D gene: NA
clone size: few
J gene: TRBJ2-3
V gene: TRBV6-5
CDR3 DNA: TGTGCCAGCAGTTACACCGGGACTCCCAGCACAGATACGCAGTATTTT
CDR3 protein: CASSYTGTPSTDTQYF

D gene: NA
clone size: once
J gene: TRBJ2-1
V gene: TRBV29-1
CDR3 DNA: TGCAGCGTAGATTCCGGGGCATCCTCCTACAATGAGCAGTTCTTC
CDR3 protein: CSVDSGASSYNEQFF

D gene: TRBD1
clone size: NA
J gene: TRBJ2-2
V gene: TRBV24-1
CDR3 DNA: TGTGCCACCAGTGATTTAAGGGACAGTGAAGCGAACACCGGGGAGCTGTTTTTT
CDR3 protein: CATSDLRDSEANTGELFF

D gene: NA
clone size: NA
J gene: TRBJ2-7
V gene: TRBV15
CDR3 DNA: TGTGCCACCAGCAGAGAGACCGGACAGTCCTACGAGCAGTACTTC
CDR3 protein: CATSRETGQSYEQYF

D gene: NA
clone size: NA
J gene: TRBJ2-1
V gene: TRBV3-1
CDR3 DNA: TGTGCCAGCAGCCAAGGACACCCTCCCTACAATGAGCAGTTCTTC
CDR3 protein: CASSQGHPPYNEQFF

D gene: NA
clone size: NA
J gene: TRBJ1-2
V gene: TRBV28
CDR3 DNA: TGTGCCAGCAGTCCCCCGGAGTTTTATGGCTACACCTTC
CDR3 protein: CASSPPEFYGYTF

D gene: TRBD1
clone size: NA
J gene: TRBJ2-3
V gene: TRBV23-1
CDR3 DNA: TGCGCCAGCAGTCAATCGTCTAGGACAGGGGGAGGTACGCAGTATTTT
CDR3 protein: CASSQSSRTGGGTQYF

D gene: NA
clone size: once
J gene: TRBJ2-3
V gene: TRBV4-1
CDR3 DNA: TGCGCCAGCAGCCGAACCTCCCTGACCCGACCAGATACGCAGTATTTT
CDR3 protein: CASSRTSLTRPDTQYF

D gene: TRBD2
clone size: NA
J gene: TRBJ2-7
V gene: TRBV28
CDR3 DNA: TGTGCCAGCAGTTACCCGGCTAGCGGGAGCTCCTACGAGCAGTACTTC
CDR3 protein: CASSYPASGSSYEQYF

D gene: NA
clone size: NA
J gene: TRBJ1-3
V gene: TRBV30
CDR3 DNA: TGTGCCTGGAGTACGAGGACCTCTGGAAACACCATATATTTT
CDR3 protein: CAWSTRTSGNTIYF

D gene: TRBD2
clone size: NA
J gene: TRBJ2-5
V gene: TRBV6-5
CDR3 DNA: TGTGCCAGCAGTTACGGGACTAGCGGGAGGGGGGAGTGGGAGACCCAGTACTTC
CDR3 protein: CASSYGTSGRGEWETQYF

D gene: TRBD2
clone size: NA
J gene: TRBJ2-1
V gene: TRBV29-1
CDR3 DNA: TGCAGCGGGACTAGCGGGTCATACAATGAGCAGTTCTTC
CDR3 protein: CSGTSGSYNEQFF

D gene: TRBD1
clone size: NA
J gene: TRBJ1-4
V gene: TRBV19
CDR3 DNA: TGTGCCAGTAGAAGGACAGGACCGAATGAAAAACTGTTTTTT
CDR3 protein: CASRRTGPNEKLFF